One sample yielded the 19 T cell receptor beta chains listed below, sequenced in a study of T cell responses to AZD1222 COVID-19 vaccine. Some clones are missing from TCRdb's copy, which holds only in-frame ones; the method was immunoSEQ multiplex PCR. The top ten hold about 17% of the sample, which has 60,000 to 85,000 clones, about nine tenths seen once. The sample here was peripheral blood, taken 28 days after the second AZD1222 dose. These receptors were collected from an adult who received the AZD1222 COVID-19 vaccine.

J is TRBJ2-3 and V is TRBV5-6; D is ambiguous. Germline CDR1 is SGHDT and CDR2 is YYEEEE. The CDR3 covers 13 residues. Trimming cost V 8 bases and J 0 bases, with 10 bases left between them. The chain's CDR3 is CASGEPSTDTQYF. CDR3 in DNA: TGTGCCAGTGGCGAACCGAGCACAGATACGCAGTATTTT.

The chain has TRBV28 and TRBJ1-6; D not certain. The V end was cut by 10 bases, the J end by 7 bases, with 17 bases between. The CDR3 covers 14 residues. Germline values: CDR1 MDHEN, CDR2 SYDVKM. The DNA of the CDR3 is TGTGCCATTAAGGGCCTTACCCCAAATTCACCCCTCCACTTT. Translation: CAIKGLTPNSPLHF.

The chain recombines TRBV30 with TRBJ1-4; TRBD1 agrees at 8 bases. V was pared by 1 base and J by 7 bases, with 5 bases of the junction left unmatched. The germline V gene has CDR1 GTSNPN and CDR2 SVGIG (reference sequence). The CDR3 has 14 amino acids. As DNA, the CDR3 is TGTGCCTGGAGTGGACAGGGGTTCAGTGAAAAACTGTTTTTT. Amino acids: CAWSGQGFSEKLFF.

The V call is TRBV5-1, the J call TRBJ2-5; TRBD2 aligns across 14 bases. The CDR3 extends over 17 amino acids. The germline V gene has CDR1 SGHRS and CDR2 YFSETQ. The trim removed 0 bases at V and 3 bases at J, leaving 4 bases unmatched. The CDR3 sequence: CASSLALTSGGEETQYF. DNA for the CDR3: TGCGCCAGCAGCTTGGCCTTGACTAGCGGGGGGGAAGAGACCCAGTACTTC.

The chain couples TRBV4-1 to TRBJ2-5; TRBD2 agrees at 8 bases. Germline V gene sequence: CDR1 MGHRA, CDR2 YSYEKL. V shed 3 bases, J shed 4 bases, and the junction held 7 bases outside the gene matches. The CDR3 length is 15 residues. CDR3 amino acids: CASSQAPAGGETQYF. DNA of the CDR3: TGCGCCAGCAGCCAGGCCCCCGCGGGGGGAGAGACCCAGTACTTC.

By proportion, this clone is medium-sized (0.01 to 0.1%). The J gene is TRBJ2-5, the V gene TRBV28; D is possibly TRBD2 (7 bases). Germline CDR1 reads MDHEN; CDR2 reads SYDVKM. The CDR3 covers 15 residues. The V gene lost 2 bases and the J gene lost 4 bases, with 14 bases spanning the gap. The CDR3 DNA follows: TGTGCCAGCAGTTTAGGGTTTGGGGGGGCAGAGACCCAGTACTTC. This codes for CASSLGFGGAETQYF. The full variable domain, in which reference TRBV28 and TRBJ2-5 provide the parts outside the CDR3, is DVKVTQSSRYLVKRTGEKVFLECVQDMDHENMFWYRQDPGLGLRLIYFSYDVKMKEKGDIPEGYSVSREKKERFSLILESASTNQTSMYLCASSLGFGGAETQYFGPGTRLLVL.

This chain uses TRBV7-2 with TRBJ1-2; the match to TRBD1 covers 11 bases. The CDR3 extends over 15 amino acids. Germline values: CDR1 SGHTA, CDR2 FQGNSA. With V trimmed by 4 bases and J by 4 bases, 5 bases remained unmatched. This chain's CDR3 is CASSSGGTGGYGYTF. Here the CDR3 DNA reads TGTGCCAGCAGCTCAGGCGGGACAGGGGGCTATGGCTACACCTTC.

The CDR3: CASSFLGEETQYF. The CDR3 DNA sequence: TGTGCCAGCAGTTTCTTAGGGGAAGAGACCCAGTACTTC. The chain links TRBV12-3 or TRBV12-4 to TRBJ2-5; weak D call: TRBD1 (5 bases). The CDR3 has 13 residues. The germline V and J ends were trimmed by 3 bases and 3 bases, with 8 bases remaining between them.

The rearrangement joins TRBV30 to TRBJ1-3; maybe TRBD1 (6 bases). The V gene lost 8 bases and the J gene lost 0 bases, with 11 bases spanning the gap. Germline-derived CDR1 and CDR2 are GTSNPN and SVGIG (reference sequence). The CDR3 length is 13 residues. CDR3 in DNA: TGTGCCGGAGACAGGAGCTCTGGAAACACCATATATTTT. This encodes CAGDRSSGNTIYF.

The chain employs TRBV19 and TRBJ1-1, with D possibly being TRBD1 (6 bases). The CDR3 covers 14 residues. Germline V gene lookup returns CDR1 LNHDA and CDR2 SQIVND (reference sequence). V was cut by 5 bases and J by 11 bases, with 21 bases left in between. The CDR3 spells CASSLPREQGQAFF. The CDR3 DNA reads as TGTGCCAGTAGTCTGCCGCGGGAACAGGGCCAGGCTTTCTTT.

Only one count was recorded for this clone. This chain links TRBV6-5 with TRBJ2-7; D is unresolved. The CDR3 length is 14 residues. The ends were cut back, 2 bases at V and 6 bases at J, with 14 bases in the middle. CDR1 MNHEY and CDR2 SVGAGI come from the germline V gene. CDR3 bases: TGTGCCAGCAGTTACGGGTGGCTGAAGGGCGAGCAGTACTTC. This gives the protein CASSYGWLKGEQYF.

The J gene is TRBJ2-1, the V gene TRBV7-3; D may be TRBD1 or TRBD2 (5 bases each). Germline V CDR1 and CDR2: SGHTA, FQGTGA. The ends were cut back, 0 bases at V and 5 bases at J, with 8 bases in the middle. The CDR3 contains 14 residues. The CDR3 DNA reads as TGTGCCAGCAGCTTAACAGGGACCGACAATGAGCAGTTCTTC. Protein product: CASSLTGTDNEQFF.

The table lists this clone with a few counts. The V gene is TRBV30, the J gene TRBJ1-1; D not resolved. Looked up from germline, CDR1 is GTSNPN and CDR2 is SVGIG (reference sequence). V was clipped by 4 bases and J by 6 bases, with 9 bases between them. The CDR3 consists of 11 residues. The CDR3 bases are TGTGCCTGGACCGAGGTGGCTGAAGCTTTCTTT. This codes for CAWTEVAEAFF.

The V call is TRBV16, the J call TRBJ1-2, with a tentative D call TRBD1 (6 bases). V lost 5 bases and J 2 bases, leaving 15 bases between the germline ends. The CDR3 is made up of 15 amino acids. The germline CDR1 and CDR2 sequences are KGHSY and FQNENV. The CDR3 protein is CASSSTGGENYGYTF. The CDR3 DNA reads as TGTGCCAGCAGCTCAACGGGGGGCGAGAACTATGGCTACACCTTC. Full variable domain (missing parts from reference TRBV16 and TRBJ1-2): GEEVAQTPKHLVRGEGQKAKLYCAPIKGHSYVFWYQQVLKNEFKFLISFQNENVFDETGMPKERFSAKCLPNSPCSLEIQATKLEDSAVYFCASSSTGGENYGYTFGSGTRLTVV.

The J gene is TRBJ1-1, the V gene TRBV5-4; the match to TRBD1 covers 8 bases. Germline V lookup: CDR1 SGHNT, CDR2 YYREEE (reference sequence). The CDR3 spans 14 residues. V lost 7 bases, J lost 3 bases, and 8 bases stayed unmatched. The CDR3 loop reads CASGRQGRYTEAFF. CDR3 DNA: TGTGCCAGCGGAAGACAGGGGCGATACACTGAAGCTTTCTTT. Variable domain in full (rest from reference TRBV5-4 and TRBJ1-1): ETGVTQSPTHLIKTRGQQVTLRCSSQSGHNTVSWYQQALGQGPQFIFQYYREEENGRGNFPPRFSGLQFPNYSSELNVNALELDDSALYLCASGRQGRYTEAFFGQGTRLTVV.

The J gene is TRBJ1-6, the V gene TRBV12-3 or TRBV12-4; D is unresolved. The CDR3 is 12 residues long. Trimming shortened V by 3 bases and J by 7 bases, and 4 bases separated the two germline ends. The CDR3 loop reads CASSFLNSPLHF. The CDR3 region has the DNA TGTGCCAGCAGTTTCCTCAATTCACCCCTCCACTTT.

The chain recombines TRBV6-2 or TRBV6-3 with TRBJ1-1; D call uncertain. Trimming stripped 7 bases from V and 0 bases from J, with 15 bases between. Germline loops: CDR1 MNHEY, CDR2 SVGEGT. The CDR3 spans 15 residues. The CDR3 nucleotides are TGTGCCAGCAACCCACACCTTACGATGAACACTGAAGCTTTCTTT. Its translation is CASNPHLTMNTEAFF.

The rearrangement uses TRBV18 and TRBJ2-5; D is unresolved. The germline V and J ends were trimmed by 9 bases and 4 bases, with 12 bases remaining between them. CDR1 and CDR2 (germline): KGHSH, LQKENI. The CDR3 is made up of 12 amino acids. As DNA, the CDR3 is TGTGCCAGTTTCTCTTCTCGAGAGACCCAGTACTTC. It translates to CASFSSRETQYF.

The rearrangement joins TRBV7-9 to TRBJ1-1; D call uncertain. Germline V CDR1 and CDR2: SEHNR, FQNEAQ (reference sequence). Between the trimmed V and J ends, which lost 2 bases and 7 bases, there was a span of 11 bases. This CDR3 has 13 residues. The CDR3 reads CASSLSGLGEAFF. CDR3 DNA: TGTGCCAGCAGCTTAAGCGGGTTGGGTGAAGCTTTCTTT.